Presented here are 25 T cell receptor beta chains from one specimen sequenced in a study of blood T cell repertoires in COVID-19. Sequencing was performed with immunoSEQ multiplex PCR; in TCRdb, only in-frame clones are kept and a portion is missing. The sample lists about 410,000 clones; around 89% were seen once. Sample: peripheral blood. These receptors were collected from a woman in her forties with COVID-19, enrolled during active disease.

The rearrangement links TRBV5-1 to TRBJ1-4; D is ambiguous. Germline V gives CDR1 SGHRS, CDR2 YFSETQ. The CDR3 runs to 13 residues. Trimming removed 0 bases from V and 8 bases from J, with 8 bases in between. This chain's CDR3 is CASSLGVGEKLFF. CDR3 DNA: TGCGCCAGCAGCTTGGGGGTCGGGGAAAAACTGTTTTTT.

The chain combines TRBV7-3 with TRBJ2-2; a possible D gene is TRBD2 (5 bases). V shed 7 bases and J shed 6 bases, with 12 bases lying between them. This CDR3 has 13 residues. Germline V lookup: CDR1 SGHTA, CDR2 FQGTGA. The CDR3 nucleotides are TGTGCCAGCACGGACTCCGGCTCCGGGGAGCTGTTTTTT. It specifies CASTDSGSGELFF.

The chain has TRBV7-9 and TRBJ1-5; D call uncertain. Germline CDR1 is SEHNR and CDR2 is FQNEAQ (reference sequence). The CDR3 contains 13 residues. Trimming left V 5 bases short and J 2 bases short, with 7 bases between. CDR3 region: CASSPLGNQPQHF. In DNA, the CDR3 is TGTGCCAGCAGCCCCCTTGGCAATCAGCCCCAGCATTTT.

The rearrangement joins TRBV19 to TRBJ1-3; a weak D match, TRBD1 (6 bases). The CDR3 has 13 amino acids. CDR1 LNHDA and CDR2 SQIVND come from the germline V gene (reference sequence). V gave up 9 bases and J gave up 0 bases, with 9 bases separating them. The CDR3 region is CASRGISGNTIYF. CDR3 sequence (DNA): TGTGCCAGCAGGGGAATCTCTGGAAACACCATATATTTT.

The genes are TRBV6-5 and TRBJ1-1, with D tentatively TRBD1 (5 bases). The CDR3 runs 15 residues. Germline CDR1 is MNHEY and CDR2 is SVGAGI. Trimming left V 3 bases short and J 3 bases short, with 14 bases between. The CDR3 loop reads CASSYIAVGDTEAFF. CDR3 sequence (DNA): TGTGCCAGCAGTTATATAGCGGTGGGGGACACTGAAGCTTTCTTT.

This chain links TRBV7-6 with TRBJ1-4; 9 nucleotides agree with TRBD1. Looked up from germline, CDR1 is SGHVS and CDR2 is FNYEAQ. The CDR3 sequence is 16 residues long. After removal of 2 bases from V and 5 bases from J, the junction contained 6 bases not matched to a gene. CDR3 residues: CASSLSPGTGNEKLFF. CDR3 DNA sequence: TGTGCCAGCAGCTTAAGTCCCGGGACAGGGAATGAAAAACTGTTTTTT.

There are a few counts of this clone. The chain carries TRBV28 and TRBJ1-2; no definite D call. Between the trimmed V and J ends, which lost 6 bases and 4 bases, there was a span of 18 bases. CDR3 size: 15 residues. Germline CDR1 is MDHEN and CDR2 is SYDVKM. CDR3 in DNA: TGTGCCAGCAGCCTAGGGCGGGCCGTAAGCTATGGCTACACCTTC. Its translation: CASSLGRAVSYGYTF.

This chain connects TRBV9 to TRBJ1-4; D is possibly TRBD1 (5 bases). Looked up from germline, CDR1 is SGDLS and CDR2 is YYNGEE. The CDR3 consists of 12 residues. Trimming removed 3 bases at V and 10 bases at J, with 10 bases between. The CDR3 nucleotides read TGTGCCAGCAGCGACCGCGGGGGAAAACTGTTTTTT. Amino acid sequence: CASSDRGGKLFF.

With respect to this clone: At the DNA level, this CDR3 is encoded by other sequences in the same sample as well. The rearrangement uses TRBV9 and TRBJ1-4, with 7 nucleotides matching TRBD1. The V and J ends lost 0 bases and 8 bases, in that order; junction bases with no gene match: 4. From germline, CDR1 is SGDLS and CDR2 YYNGEE. The CDR3 is 14 amino acids. As DNA, the CDR3 is TGTGCCAGCAGCGTAGGTCAGGGGGGAGAAAAACTGTTTTTT. It is translated as CASSVGQGGEKLFF. The full variable domain, completed using reference TRBV9 and TRBJ1-4, is DSGVTQTPKHLITATGQRVTLRCSPRSGDLSVYWYQQSLDQGLQFLIQYYNGEERAKGNILERFSAQQFPDLHSELNLSSLELGDSALYFCASSVGQGGEKLFFGSGTQLSVL.

V usage is TRBV19 and J usage is TRBJ2-4; 7 nucleotides line up with TRBD1. The CDR3 has 17 amino acids. V was clipped by 6 bases and J by 0 bases; unmatched bases: 11. Germline lookup yields CDR1 LNHDA and CDR2 SQIVND (reference sequence). In nucleotides, the CDR3 is TGTGCCAGTAGCCCCCGTGGGACAGCGCTAGCCAAAAACATTCAGTACTTC. As protein: CASSPRGTALAKNIQYF.

The V call is TRBV28, the J call TRBJ1-5, with D possibly being TRBD1 (5 bases). The V gene lost 6 bases and the J gene lost 5 bases, with 14 bases spanning the gap. CDR1 is MDHEN, CDR2 SYDVKM, per germline. This CDR3 spans 14 amino acids. DNA of the CDR3: TGTGCCAGCAGCCCCCCGGGGACTTATCAGCCCCAGCATTTT. It yields the protein CASSPPGTYQPQHF.

This rearrangement joins TRBV4-3 to TRBJ1-2; 12 positions agree with TRBD1. With V trimmed by 0 bases and J by 7 bases, 6 bases remained unmatched. CDR3 size: 16 residues. Germline-derived CDR1 and CDR2 are LGHNA and YSLEER. The chain's CDR3 is CASSQDRGTGGGGYTF. In DNA form, the CDR3 reads TGCGCCAGCAGCCAAGATCGGGGGACAGGGGGCGGTGGCTACACCTTC.

The rearrangement joins TRBV19 to TRBJ1-2; no definite D call. CDR1 and CDR2 (germline): LNHDA, SQIVND (reference sequence). The length of the CDR3 is 15 residues. Trimming shortened V by 7 bases and J by 1 base, and 16 bases separated the two germline ends. As DNA, the CDR3 is TGTGCCAGTACTTGGATTTCGGCGGGTAACTATGGCTACACCTTC. It translates to CASTWISAGNYGYTF.

This clone was seen once. The rearrangement links TRBV9 to TRBJ2-5; 13 positions match TRBD2. V was pared by 3 bases and J by 1 base, with 3 bases of the junction left unmatched. Germline V gene sequence: CDR1 SGDLS, CDR2 YYNGEE. There are 16 residues in the CDR3. CDR3 nucleotide sequence: TGTGCCAGCAGCGCCACTAGCGGGGGGGCCCAAGAGACCCAGTACTTC. Amino acids: CASSATSGGAQETQYF. Looking up the rest from reference TRBV9 and TRBJ2-5 gives the full variable domain: DSGVTQTPKHLITATGQRVTLRCSPRSGDLSVYWYQQSLDQGLQFLIQYYNGEERAKGNILERFSAQQFPDLHSELNLSSLELGDSALYFCASSATSGGAQETQYFGPGTRLLVL.

The chain links TRBV19 to TRBJ1-1; 7 bases are a match to TRBD1. This CDR3 has 16 amino acids. Trimming at V came to 1 base and at J to 3 bases, leaving 8 bases not matched to a gene. Germline V gene data show CDR1 as LNHDA and CDR2 as SQIVND (reference sequence). The CDR3 bases are TGTGCCAGTAGTATAGGTAGAGGGGGCTTGGACACTGAAGCTTTCTTT. Its protein is CASSIGRGGLDTEAFF.

V gene TRBV7-9 combines with J gene TRBJ2-3; 12 positions match TRBD2. V lost 6 bases, J lost 4 bases, and 8 bases stayed unmatched. The CDR3 totals 16 residues. Per germline, CDR1 SEHNR and CDR2 FQNEAQ (reference sequence). The CDR3 here is CASSSTSGSFPDTQYF. The CDR3 DNA reads TGTGCCAGCAGTTCGACTAGCGGGAGTTTTCCAGATACGCAGTATTTT. Supplemented by reference TRBV7-9 and TRBJ2-3, the full variable domain reads DTGVSQNPRHKITKRGQNVTFRCDPISEHNRLYWYRQTLGQGPEFLTYFQNEAQLEKSRLLSDRFSAERPKGSFSTLEIQRTEQGDSAMYLCASSSTSGSFPDTQYFGPGTRLTVL.

The chain couples TRBV6-2 or TRBV6-3 to TRBJ2-3; 8 nucleotides line up with TRBD2. J was trimmed by 3 bases and V by 2 bases; bases with no gene match: 10. Germline V gene data show CDR1 as MNHEY and CDR2 as SVGEGT. The CDR3 runs to 17 residues. The CDR3 DNA reads as TGTGCCAGCAGTTACCTTAGCGGGGAGGGTAGAACAGATACGCAGTATTTT. As protein: CASSYLSGEGRTDTQYF.

V is TRBV4-1 and J is TRBJ1-1; 7 nucleotides agree with TRBD1. Germline-derived CDR1 and CDR2 are MGHRA and YSYEKL. The CDR3 contains 16 residues. V lost 4 bases and J lost 0; bases outside the gene matches: 8. The CDR3 sequence is CASSLDRQYMNTEAFF. The DNA of the CDR3 is TGCGCCAGCAGCCTGGACAGGCAATATATGAACACTGAAGCTTTCTTT.

This chain links TRBV11-2 with TRBJ1-2, with a weak D call TRBD1 (5 bases). CDR3 length: 15 amino acids. Germline-derived CDR1 and CDR2 are SGHAT and FQNNGV. Trimming left V 0 bases short and J 4 bases short, with 12 bases between. Here the CDR3 DNA reads TGTGCCAGCAGCTTAGATCGGGGGACGGGCTATGGCTACACCTTC. This codes for CASSLDRGTGYGYTF. Together with reference TRBV11-2 and TRBJ1-2, the CDR3 gives the full variable domain: EAGVAQSPRYKIIEKRQSVAFWCNPISGHATLYWYQQILGQGPKLLIQFQNNGVVDDSQLPKDRFSAERLKGVDSTLKIQPAKLEDSAVYLCASSLDRGTGYGYTFGSGTRLTVV.

This clone is a singleton in its sample. The J gene is TRBJ1-2, the V gene TRBV28; D not certain. This CDR3 comprises 15 residues. V lost 3 bases and J 4 bases, leaving 15 bases between the germline ends. Germline CDR1 reads MDHEN; CDR2 reads SYDVKM. CDR3 residues: CASSFPQAGRYGYTF. Written as DNA, the CDR3 is TGTGCCAGCAGTTTCCCCCAAGCAGGTCGCTATGGCTACACCTTC.

The rearrangement uses TRBV3-1 (or the pseudogene TRBV3-2) and TRBJ1-1, with TRBD1 matching 7 bases. This CDR3 has 13 residues. V dropped 7 bases and J dropped 6; count of bases not matched to a gene: 8. Germline values: CDR1 LGHDT, CDR2 YNNKEL (reference sequence). As DNA, the CDR3 is TGTGCCAGCACCCAGGACAGGAGAGCTGAAGCTTTCTTT. Protein sequence: CASTQDRRAEAFF.

This clone was observed a handful of times. V is TRBV5-1 and J is TRBJ2-5; tentative D call: TRBD1 (7 bases). Germline CDR1 and CDR2: SGHRS and YFSETQ. V lost 4 bases and J lost 3, with 16 bases in between. The CDR3 is 15 amino acids. As DNA, the CDR3 is TGCGCCAGCAGCGCCGCGGGGACAGCAAAAGAGACCCAGTACTTC. Its protein is CASSAAGTAKETQYF.

The V call is TRBV19, the J call TRBJ1-2, with a weak D call TRBD1 (6 bases). Per germline, CDR1 LNHDA and CDR2 SQIVND (reference sequence). The CDR3 is 14 residues long. V was shortened by 3 bases and J by 4 bases, with 12 bases between the two germline ends. This chain's CDR3 is CASSISGHSYGYTF. DNA for the CDR3: TGTGCCAGTAGTATTTCGGGACACAGCTATGGCTACACCTTC.

The V and J genes are TRBV6-2 or TRBV6-3 and TRBJ1-3, with D uncertain. This CDR3 has 15 residues. Germline CDR1 is MNHEY and CDR2 is SVGEGT. V shed 0 bases and J shed 1 base, with 7 bases lying between them. This CDR3 reads CASSYSAGSGNTIYF. DNA of the CDR3: TGTGCCAGCAGTTACTCGGCGGGTTCTGGAAACACCATATATTTT.

The gene calls are TRBV9 and TRBJ1-6; unclear D gene. V was cut by 1 base and J by 0 bases, with 11 bases left in between. CDR1 is SGDLS and CDR2 is YYNGEE in the germline V gene. The length of the CDR3 is 17 residues. CDR3 nucleotides: TGTGCCAGCAGCGTAACGTCGGGAATCTCCTATAATTCACCCCTCCACTTT. Translating gives CASSVTSGISYNSPLHF.